These T cell receptor beta chains were read from a single sample in a study of glioma-infiltrating T cells. TCRdb passed the multiplex PCR reads through MiXCR, listing each CDR3 protein once. The repertoire holds about 140,000 distinct CDR3 sequences, with about two fifths as singletons. The sample taken for sequencing was glioma tissue, nonneoplastic brain tissue, or PBMCs (not recorded which). The receptors originated from a human donor with low-grade glioma or glioblastoma, undergoing nonglioma brain surgery, or in good health (not recorded which). CDR3s include the opening cysteine and the closing phenylalanine or tryptophan. Each record gives: V gene, D gene, J gene, clone size, CDR3 DNA, CDR3 protein. D genes are given only for firm matches. Clone size, where shown, is once, few, many, or a class for clones that have expanded.

v_gene: TRBV2
d_gene: .
j_gene: TRBJ1-1
abundance: .
CDR3nt: TGTGCCAGCAGTGAAGGGGGGCCTGAAGCTTTCTTT
CDR3aa: CASSEGGPEAFF

v_gene: TRBV20-1
d_gene: TRBD1
j_gene: TRBJ2-7
abundance: few
CDR3nt: TGCAGTGCACCTACACAGGGGTACGAGCAGTACTTC
CDR3aa: CSAPTQGYEQYF

v_gene: TRBV20-1
d_gene: .
j_gene: TRBJ1-2
abundance: few
CDR3nt: TGCAGTGCTAGATTATTTCGCCATGGCTACACCTTC
CDR3aa: CSARLFRHGYTF

v_gene: TRBV27
d_gene: .
j_gene: TRBJ2-2
abundance: .
CDR3nt: TGTGCCAGCAGTCGAACCAAAGCGAACACCGGGGAGCTGTTTTTT
CDR3aa: CASSRTKANTGELFF

v_gene: TRBV27
d_gene: .
j_gene: TRBJ2-1
abundance: .
CDR3nt: TGTGCCAGCAGGTGGGAGAACAATGAGCAGTTCTTC
CDR3aa: CASRWENNEQFF

v_gene: TRBV20-1
d_gene: .
j_gene: TRBJ2-5
abundance: .
CDR3nt: TGCAGTGCTATCCAAGGAAGACAGAACCAAGAGACCCAGTACTTC
CDR3aa: CSAIQGRQNQETQYF

v_gene: TRBV4-1
d_gene: TRBD2
j_gene: TRBJ2-1
abundance: .
CDR3nt: TGCGCCAGCAGCCCATCACCGGGACTAGCGGGCAATGAGCAGTTCTTC
CDR3aa: CASSPSPGLAGNEQFF

v_gene: TRBV6-1
d_gene: .
j_gene: TRBJ1-5
abundance: .
CDR3nt: TGTGCCAGCAGTAGGGGAGGGCAGAGCAATCAGCCCCAGCATTTT
CDR3aa: CASSRGGQSNQPQHF

v_gene: TRBV7-6
d_gene: .
j_gene: TRBJ2-3
abundance: many
CDR3nt: TGTGCCAGCAGCTTAGAATCCGGCACAGATACGCAGTATTTT
CDR3aa: CASSLESGTDTQYF

v_gene: TRBV5-1
d_gene: TRBD2
j_gene: TRBJ2-7
abundance: .
CDR3nt: TGCGCCAGCAGCCCGGGAACTAGCGGGGCCTGCGAGCAGTACTTC
CDR3aa: CASSPGTSGACEQYF